Listed below are T cell receptor beta chains from one sample, sequenced in a study of blood T cell repertoires in COVID-19. The protocol was immunoSEQ multiplex PCR, while the TCRdb copy is restricted to in-frame clones and leaves out a portion. Among under 300,000 clones listed, around 86% were seen once. Source material: peripheral blood. The source is a young man with active or convalescent COVID-19. The CDR3 runs from the conserved cysteine through the conserved F or W. D genes are given only for firm matches. Not every row has a clone size; where given, it reads once, few, many or a size class.

d_gene | j_gene | v_gene | abundance | CDR3aa | CDR3nt
- | TRBJ1-4 | TRBV7-2 | - | CASSLVLNEKLFF | TGTGCCAGCAGCTTAGTACTGAATGAAAAACTGTTTTTT
- | TRBJ2-3 | TRBV11-2 | - | CASTLSDTQYF | TGTGCCAGCACCCTAAGCGATACGCAGTATTTT
- | TRBJ2-2 | TRBV7-2 | - | CASSSRRDTSTGELFF | TGTGCCAGCAGCTCACGCCGGGACACCTCCACCGGGGAGCTGTTTTTT
- | TRBJ1-6 | TRBV5-1 | - | CASSSDSGTLHF | TGCGCCAGCAGCTCAGATTCGGGAACCCTCCACTTT
- | TRBJ2-3 | TRBV7-7 | - | CASSSLAGGDTQYF | TGTGCCAGCAGCTCCCTTGCAGGCGGGGATACGCAGTATTTT
- | TRBJ2-5 | TRBV12-3/TRBV12-4 | - | CASSYQKTQYF | TGTGCCAGCAGTTATCAAAAGACCCAGTACTTC
TRBD2 | TRBJ2-3 | TRBV2 | - | CASSRLAGGGGTDTQYF | TGTGCCAGCAGTCGACTAGCGGGAGGGGGGGGCACAGATACGCAGTATTTT
- | TRBJ1-1 | TRBV7-3 | - | CASSLNSETEAFF | TGTGCCAGCAGCTTAAATTCGGAGACTGAAGCTTTCTTT
- | TRBJ1-4 | TRBV2 | - | CASSESQGITNEKLFF | TGTGCCAGCAGTGAAAGTCAGGGAATAACTAATGAAAAACTGTTTTTT
- | TRBJ2-2 | TRBV6-4 | - | CASSPQRAGELFF | TGTGCCAGCTCCCCTCAGCGGGCCGGGGAGCTGTTTTTT
TRBD2 | TRBJ2-1 | TRBV24-1 | - | CATSDPTLAGVEQFF | TGTGCCACCAGTGACCCGACTCTAGCGGGAGTTGAGCAGTTCTTC
TRBD1 | TRBJ2-7 | TRBV2 | - | CAIRRDRDYEQYF | TGTGCCATACGCCGGGACAGGGACTACGAGCAGTACTTC
- | TRBJ1-4 | TRBV5-4 | - | CASSPWGQNEKLFF | TGTGCCAGCAGCCCCTGGGGACAAAATGAAAAACTGTTTTTT
TRBD2 | TRBJ2-5 | TRBV5-4 | - | CASSVPAGEHMNWETQYF | TGTGCCAGCAGCGTACCAGCGGGAGAACACATGAATTGGGAGACCCAGTACTTC
TRBD1 | TRBJ1-2 | TRBV11-2 | - | CASSPRDSSSAGGYTF | TGTGCCAGCAGCCCCCGGGACAGCTCCTCCGCGGGGGGCTACACCTTC
TRBD1 | TRBJ1-3 | TRBV18 | few | CASSPRDRGGSGGNTIYF | TGTGCCAGCTCACCCCGGGACAGGGGAGGCTCCGGCGGGAACACCATATATTTT
- | TRBJ1-1 | TRBV28 | - | CASKHPVGTGREAFF | TGTGCCAGCAAGCATCCCGTAGGTACAGGCCGCGAAGCTTTCTTT
- | TRBJ1-1 | TRBV6-2/TRBV6-3 | - | CASSRDKNTEAFF | TGTGCCAGCAGCAGAGACAAGAACACTGAAGCTTTCTTT
- | TRBJ1-2 | TRBV30 | - | CAWGSGNSIYGYTF | TGTGCCTGGGGGTCCGGGAACTCCATCTATGGCTACACCTTC
TRBD2 | TRBJ2-3 | TRBV7-2 | once | CASSLLGLGGDTQYF | TGTGCCAGCAGCCTGCTGGGACTAGGAGGTGATACGCAGTATTTT
- | TRBJ1-1 | TRBV20-1 | - | CSAPQNTEAFF | TGCAGTGCTCCACAGAACACTGAAGCTTTCTTT
- | TRBJ2-1 | TRBV7-2 | - | CASSPDLAAYNEQFF | TGTGCCAGCAGCCCCGATTTGGCCGCCTACAATGAGCAGTTCTTC